This TCR beta chain emerged from a study of blood T cell repertoires in COVID-19. Study context: Acute-phase and convalescent COVID-19 samples originated in the United States, Italy and Spain.

Original processing methods: Estimation of nucleated cell counts was performed using reference gene primer amplification. Method: immunoSEQ multiplex PCR; TCRdb's copy keeps in-frame clones and lacks some. V and J calls and clone size are copied from that table; D and trimming were computed from the DNA. Found here are under 100,000 clones, approximately 85% of them singletons; the top ten hold approximately 2.8%. The CDR3 sequence is 13 residues long. V lost 6 bases to trimming and J lost 4 bases, with 12 bases between them. The V gene's germline CDR1 is SNHLY and CDR2 FYNNEI. Seattle researchers signed up patients amid active infection and tracked them longitudinally.

The receptor comes from a woman older than 75 with COVID-19, enrolled during active disease. J is TRBJ1-1 and V is TRBV2, with D possibly being TRBD1 (5 bases). Sequenced material: peripheral blood. The CDR3 DNA sequence: TGTGCCAGCAGAAGAGACAGCAGCACTGAAGCTTTCTTT. This translates into CASRRDSSTEAFF.